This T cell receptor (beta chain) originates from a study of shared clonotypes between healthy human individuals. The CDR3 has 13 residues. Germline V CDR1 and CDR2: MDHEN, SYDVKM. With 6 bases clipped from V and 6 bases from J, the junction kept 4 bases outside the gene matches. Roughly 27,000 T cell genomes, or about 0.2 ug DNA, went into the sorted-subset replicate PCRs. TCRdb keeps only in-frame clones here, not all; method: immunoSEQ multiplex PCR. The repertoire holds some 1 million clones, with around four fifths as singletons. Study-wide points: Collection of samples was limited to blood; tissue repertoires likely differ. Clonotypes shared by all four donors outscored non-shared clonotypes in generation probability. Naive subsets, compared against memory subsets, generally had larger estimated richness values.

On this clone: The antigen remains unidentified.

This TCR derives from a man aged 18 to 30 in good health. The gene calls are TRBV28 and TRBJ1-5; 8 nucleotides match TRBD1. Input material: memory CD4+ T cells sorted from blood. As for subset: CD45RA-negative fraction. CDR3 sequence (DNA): TGTGCCAGCAGAACCACAGGGGGTCAGCCCCAGCATTTT. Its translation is CASRTTGGQPQHF.